This T cell receptor beta chain was documented in a study of cytomegalovirus exposure and HLA in healthy donors. The study's findings and limits: Likely technical artifact: a cluster of highly shared sequence variants. Presence/absence analyses rested on an assumption that sequencing depth was roughly uniform across donors. The majority of TCR sequences were rare, yet some public TCRs appeared in many donors. HLA alleles showed associations with 15,000 to 20,000 TCR beta sequences in a later analysis, at a 0.05 false discovery rate.

Comment on this clone: Its antigen is unidentified.

PCR was performed using 60 Vbeta and 13 Jbeta primers. The assay was immunoSEQ multiplex PCR, and TCRdb's table has in-frame clones only and misses some. Altogether about 79,000 clones are present, over 65% being singletons, with the ten largest covering about 9%. Germline CDR1 and CDR2: LGHNA and YSLEER. Trimming removed 0 bases from V and 14 bases from J, with 14 bases in between. The CDR3 length is 14 residues. The sample taken for sequencing was PBMCs. This clonotype was sampled from a man aged 40-49 years in good health and CMV-seropositive. The V and J genes are TRBV4-3 and TRBJ1-6; unclear D gene. CDR3 DNA sequence: TGCGCCAGCAGCCAAGATGCGCTGACTACATCCCTCCACTTT. Translated: CASSQDALTTSLHF.